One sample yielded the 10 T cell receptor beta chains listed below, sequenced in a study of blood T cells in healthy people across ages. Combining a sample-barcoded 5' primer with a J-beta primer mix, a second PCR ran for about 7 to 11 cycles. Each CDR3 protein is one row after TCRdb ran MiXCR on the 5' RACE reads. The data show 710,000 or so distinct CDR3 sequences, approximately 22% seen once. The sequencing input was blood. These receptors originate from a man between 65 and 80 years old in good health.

The CDR3 spells CASSDSGSASYEQYV. CDR3 DNA: TGTGCCAGCAGTGATAGCGGGAGTGCATCCTACGAGCAGTACGTC. The chain uses TRBV6-4 and TRBJ2-7; TRBD2 matches 9 bases. The CDR3 runs to 15 residues. V lost 3 bases to trimming and J lost 1 base; unmatched junction nucleotides: 4. Germline CDR1 MRHNA, CDR2 SNTAGT.

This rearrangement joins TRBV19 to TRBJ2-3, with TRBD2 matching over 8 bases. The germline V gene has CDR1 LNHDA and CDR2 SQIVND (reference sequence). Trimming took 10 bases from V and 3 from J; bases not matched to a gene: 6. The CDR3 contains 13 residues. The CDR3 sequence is CAKEASGTDTQYF. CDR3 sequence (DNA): TGTGCCAAGGAGGCTAGCGGGACAGATACGCAGTATTTT. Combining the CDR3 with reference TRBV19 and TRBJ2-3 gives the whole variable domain DGGITQSPKYLFRKEGQNVTLSCEQNLNHDAMYWYRQDPGQGLRLIYYSQIVNDFQKGDIAEGYSVSREKKESFPLTVTSAQKNPTAFYLCAKEASGTDTQYFGPGTRLTVL.

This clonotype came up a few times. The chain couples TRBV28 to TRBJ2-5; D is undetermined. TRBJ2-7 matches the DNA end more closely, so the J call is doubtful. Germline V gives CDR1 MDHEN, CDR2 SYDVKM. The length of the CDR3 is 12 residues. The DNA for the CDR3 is TGTGCCAGCGGGCAGCCTACCTACGAGCAGTACTTC. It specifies CASGQPTYEQYF.

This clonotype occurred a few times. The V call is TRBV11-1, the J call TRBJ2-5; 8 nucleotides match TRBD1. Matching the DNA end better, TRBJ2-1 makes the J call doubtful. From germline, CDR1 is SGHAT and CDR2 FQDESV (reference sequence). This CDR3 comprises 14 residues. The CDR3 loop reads CASRHRTGSNEQFF. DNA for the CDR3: TGTGCCAGCAGACACAGGACAGGGTCAAATGAGCAGTTCTTC.

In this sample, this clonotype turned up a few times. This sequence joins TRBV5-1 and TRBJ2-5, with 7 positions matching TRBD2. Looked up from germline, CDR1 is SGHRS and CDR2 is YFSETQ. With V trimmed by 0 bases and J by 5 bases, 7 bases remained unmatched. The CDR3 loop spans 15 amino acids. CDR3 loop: CASSLVSLGGETQYF. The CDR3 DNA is TGCGCCAGCAGCTTGGTCAGTCTGGGAGGGGAGACCCAGTACTTC.

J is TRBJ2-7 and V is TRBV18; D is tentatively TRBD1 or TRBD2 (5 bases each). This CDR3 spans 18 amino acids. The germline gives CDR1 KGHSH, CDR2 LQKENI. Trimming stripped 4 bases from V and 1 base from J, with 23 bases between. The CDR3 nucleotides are TGTGCCAGCTCACTGGGGGTGGAAGAGGTCCCTGTTTCCTACGAGCAGTACGTC. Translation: CASSLGVEEVPVSYEQYV.

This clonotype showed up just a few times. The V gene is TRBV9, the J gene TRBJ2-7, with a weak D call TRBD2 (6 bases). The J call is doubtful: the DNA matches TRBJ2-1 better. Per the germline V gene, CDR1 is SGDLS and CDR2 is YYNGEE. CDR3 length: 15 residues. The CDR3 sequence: CASSVLRGGEREQFF. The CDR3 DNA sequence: TGTGCCAGCAGCGTATTGAGGGGAGGAGAACGTGAGCAGTTCTTC.

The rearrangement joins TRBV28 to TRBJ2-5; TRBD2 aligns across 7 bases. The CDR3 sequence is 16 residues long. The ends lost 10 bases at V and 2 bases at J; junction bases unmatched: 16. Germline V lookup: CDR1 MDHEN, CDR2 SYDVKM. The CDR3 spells CANSSRSGGIQETQYF. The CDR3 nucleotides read TGTGCCAACAGCAGCCGTTCGGGAGGAATACAAGAGACCCAGTACTTC.

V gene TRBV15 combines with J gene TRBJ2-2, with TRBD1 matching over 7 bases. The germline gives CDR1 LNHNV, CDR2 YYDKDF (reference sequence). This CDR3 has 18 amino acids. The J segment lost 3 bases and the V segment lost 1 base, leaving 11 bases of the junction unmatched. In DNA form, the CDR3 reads TGTGCCACCAGCAGAGTCTATCCGGGACAGTGGTACACCGGGGAGCTGTTTTTT. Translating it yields CATSRVYPGQWYTGELFF.

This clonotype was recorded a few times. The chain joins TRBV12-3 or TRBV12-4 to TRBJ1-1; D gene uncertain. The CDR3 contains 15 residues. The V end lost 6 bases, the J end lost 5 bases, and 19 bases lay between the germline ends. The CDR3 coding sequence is TGTGCCAGCAGCCCCGTTAGCGGAATGTCAACTGAAGCTTTCTTT. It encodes CASSPVSGMSTEAFF.